This entry lists 25 T cell receptor beta chains sequenced from one sample in a study of monozygotic twins with cystic fibrosis. TCRdb's copy holds only in-frame clones and misses some; the assay was immunoSEQ multiplex PCR. Found here are roughly 32,000 clones, approximately 96% of them singletons; the top ten hold 0.15% to 0.2%. The material sequenced was blood. The receptors originated from a girl aged 2 to 10 with cystic fibrosis.

The rearrangement joins TRBV2 to TRBJ1-1; TRBD1 matches at 7 bases. With V trimmed by 7 bases and J by 1 base, 3 bases remained unmatched. The CDR3 extends over 13 amino acids. The germline V gene encodes CDR1 SNHLY and CDR2 FYNNEI. CDR3 DNA sequence: TGTGCCAGCACAACAGGGGAGAACACTGAAGCTTTCTTT. Translated, it gives CASTTGENTEAFF.

This chain links TRBV30 with TRBJ1-2; tentative D call: TRBD1 (6 bases). Germline V gives CDR1 GTSNPN, CDR2 SVGIG (reference sequence). Trimming left V 4 bases short and J 2 bases short, with 17 bases between. This CDR3 spans 15 amino acids. This CDR3 reads CAWTGRDTKNYGYTF. The DNA for the CDR3 is TGTGCCTGGACAGGCCGGGACACCAAAAACTATGGCTACACCTTC.

V and J are TRBV19 and TRBJ2-7; tentative D call: TRBD1 (5 bases). V gave up 6 bases and J gave up 6 bases, with 15 bases separating them. Germline V lookup: CDR1 LNHDA, CDR2 SQIVND (reference sequence). The CDR3 runs to 13 residues. As DNA, the CDR3 is TGTGCCAGTAGCCACACAGGCCTTGGCGAGCAGTACTTC. Its protein is CASSHTGLGEQYF.

The rearrangement uses TRBV10-2 and TRBJ2-1; TRBD2 matches 13 bases. The germline V gene has CDR1 WSHSY and CDR2 SAAADI. V trimming: 3 bases; J trimming: 9 bases; junction bases outside the gene matches: 11. The CDR3 extends over 17 amino acids. CDR3: CASSDPGTSGRAGEQFF. For the CDR3, the DNA is TGCGCCAGCAGTGACCCCGGCACTAGCGGGAGGGCGGGTGAGCAGTTCTTC.

The J gene is TRBJ2-7, the V gene TRBV6-5; 15 bases are shared with TRBD2. CDR3 length: 16 amino acids. In germline, CDR1 is MNHEY, CDR2 SVGAGI. Germline trimming cut 1 base from V and 5 bases from J; bases unmatched to any gene: 3. The CDR3 sequence: CASSYLGTSGRNEQYF. The CDR3 coding sequence is TGTGCCAGCAGTTACTTAGGGACTAGCGGGAGGAACGAGCAGTACTTC.

The chain couples TRBV29-1 to TRBJ1-1; D remains ambiguous. V dropped 6 bases and J dropped 0 bases, with 11 bases sitting between them. Germline CDR1 SQVTM, CDR2 ANQGSEA. The CDR3 consists of 13 residues. CDR3 residues: CSVHPLMNTEAFF. CDR3 nucleotides: TGCAGCGTCCACCCCTTGATGAACACTGAAGCTTTCTTT.

J is TRBJ1-1 and V is TRBV19; 7 bases agree with TRBD1. This CDR3 comprises 17 residues. Trimming removed 5 bases from V and 0 bases from J; junction bases left unmatched: 12. CDR1 is LNHDA, CDR2 SQIVND, per germline (reference sequence). The CDR3 spells CASSQGPQGTLNTEAFF. The CDR3 region has the DNA TGTGCCAGTAGTCAAGGGCCACAGGGGACCTTGAACACTGAAGCTTTCTTT.

This chain connects TRBV5-1 to TRBJ2-2; D remains ambiguous. V gave up 0 bases and J gave up 2 bases, with 5 bases separating them. The germline gives CDR1 SGHRS, CDR2 YFSETQ. The CDR3 covers 14 residues. The CDR3 coding sequence is TGCGCCAGCAGCTTGGCCGTAAACACCGGGGAGCTGTTTTTT. Translating it yields CASSLAVNTGELFF.

The chain links TRBV4-1 to TRBJ2-7, with 9 nucleotides matching TRBD1. Germline assignment: CDR1 MGHRA and CDR2 YSYEKL. The CDR3 consists of 16 residues. V was clipped by 1 base and J by 1 base; unmatched bases: 5. The CDR3 spells CASSQGGGTGSYEQYF. The CDR3 bases are TGCGCCAGCAGCCAAGGTGGAGGGACAGGGTCCTACGAGCAGTACTTC.

The chain recombines TRBV7-2 with TRBJ2-5, with 8 nucleotides matching TRBD1. CDR1 SGHTA and CDR2 FQGNSA come from the germline V gene. The CDR3 has 13 residues. The trim removed 5 bases at V and 4 bases at J, leaving 3 bases unmatched. CDR3 sequence reads: CASSPTGAETQYF. In DNA, the CDR3 is TGTGCCAGCAGCCCGACAGGGGCAGAGACCCAGTACTTC.

This clone has a single count. This sequence joins TRBV2 and TRBJ2-1, with TRBD2 identical over 7 bases. The CDR3 consists of 16 residues. Germline V gene sequence: CDR1 SNHLY, CDR2 FYNNEI. V trimming: 0 bases; J trimming: 8 bases; junction bases outside the gene matches: 10. The CDR3 here is CASSEALAGVWDEQFF. In DNA, the CDR3 is TGTGCCAGCAGTGAAGCGCTGGCGGGAGTATGGGATGAGCAGTTCTTC.

The genes are TRBV5-1 and TRBJ2-7; D is uncertain. Germline-derived CDR1 and CDR2 are SGHRS and YFSETQ. The CDR3 has 14 residues. Trimming pared 1 base from V and 2 bases from J, leaving 10 bases between. For the CDR3, the DNA is TGCGCCAGCAGCTTGACGGGCGGACCCTACGAGCAGTACTTC. Encoded protein: CASSLTGGPYEQYF.

The chain employs TRBV11-2 and TRBJ2-1; D gene ambiguous. Deletions cut 4 bases from V and 0 bases from J, with 13 bases between. Looked up from germline, CDR1 is SGHAT and CDR2 is FQNNGV. This CDR3 comprises 16 residues. In nucleotides, the CDR3 is TGTGCCAGCAGCTCCCAAGGGTATAGCTCCTACAATGAGCAGTTCTTC. Translation gives CASSSQGYSSYNEQFF.

The chain carries TRBV19 and TRBJ1-1; perhaps TRBD1 as D (6 bases). The V end lost 6 bases, the J end lost 0 bases, and 11 bases lay between the germline ends. CDR3 length: 14 amino acids. Germline values: CDR1 LNHDA, CDR2 SQIVND (reference sequence). The CDR3 protein is CASRTGTMNTEAFF. The CDR3 DNA follows: TGTGCCAGTAGGACCGGGACAATGAACACTGAAGCTTTCTTT. The full variable domain, with the rest looked up from reference TRBV19 and TRBJ1-1, is DGGITQSPKYLFRKEGQNVTLSCEQNLNHDAMYWYRQDPGQGLRLIYYSQIVNDFQKGDIAEGYSVSREKKESFPLTVTSAQKNPTAFYLCASRTGTMNTEAFFGQGTRLTVV.

The V call is TRBV29-1, the J call TRBJ2-3; no definite D call. Germline V CDR1 and CDR2: SQVTM, ANQGSEA. Trimming left V 3 bases short and J 3 bases short, with 7 bases between. This CDR3 comprises 12 residues. CDR3 amino acids: CSVDLLTDTQYF. Written as DNA, the CDR3 is TGCAGCGTTGACCTACTAACAGATACGCAGTATTTT.

The rearrangement joins TRBV5-1 to TRBJ2-7, with 8 bases fitting TRBD2. CDR1 and CDR2 from the germline V gene are SGHRS and YFSETQ. The CDR3 length is 14 residues. Losses at the gene ends were 0 bases for V and 5 bases for J; bases not matched to a gene: 4. CDR3 loop: CASSLATGGHEQYF. CDR3 coding DNA: TGCGCCAGCAGCTTGGCTACGGGAGGGCACGAGCAGTACTTC. Complete variable domain (other parts from reference TRBV5-1 and TRBJ2-7): KAGVTQTPRYLIKTRGQQVTLSCSPISGHRSVSWYQQTPGQGLQFLFEYFSETQRNKGNFPGRFSGRQFSNSRSEMNVSTLELGDSALYLCASSLATGGHEQYFGPGTRLTVT.

This chain uses TRBV5-6 with TRBJ2-5; the D gene is possibly TRBD2 (7 bases). The CDR3 loop spans 17 amino acids. Trimming took 2 bases from V and 4 from J, leaving 21 bases between them. Germline V CDR1 and CDR2: SGHDT, YYEEEE. CDR3 region: CASSFIKTGGPGETQYF. The DNA of the CDR3 is TGTGCCAGCAGCTTTATAAAAACCGGGGGGCCAGGAGAGACCCAGTACTTC. The full variable domain, completed using reference TRBV5-6 and TRBJ2-5, is DAGVTQSPTHLIKTRGQQVTLRCSPKSGHDTVSWYQQALGQGPQFIFQYYEEEERQRGNFPDRFSGHQFPNYSSELNVNALLLGDSALYLCASSFIKTGGPGETQYFGPGTRLLVL.

V and J are TRBV6-1 and TRBJ1-1, with a weak D call TRBD1 (5 bases). V was pared by 3 bases and J by 6 bases, with 14 bases between. CDR1 is MNHNS, CDR2 SASEGT, per germline. This CDR3 is built from 14 residues. This chain's CDR3 is CASSEGPFVAEAFF. The CDR3 region has the DNA TGTGCCAGCAGTGAGGGGCCGTTTGTTGCTGAAGCTTTCTTT.

This chain connects TRBV6-6 to TRBJ2-7; TRBD1 matches 10 bases. V shed 0 bases and J 5 bases; nucleotides not matched to a gene: 4. CDR3 size: 15 residues. Germline loops: CDR1 MNHNY, CDR2 SVGAGI (reference sequence). This chain's CDR3 is CASSYSRDRGDEQYF. The CDR3 nucleotides are TGTGCCAGCAGTTACTCGAGGGACAGGGGCGACGAGCAGTACTTC.

The CDR3 is CASSSRTSFAEQFF. CDR3 nucleotides: TGTGCCAGCAGCTCTCGGACTAGCTTCGCTGAGCAGTTCTTC. The rearrangement joins TRBV11-3 to TRBJ2-1; 8 bases are shared with TRBD2. Germline values: CDR1 SGHNT, CDR2 YENEEA. V dropped 4 bases and J dropped 9; count of bases not matched to a gene: 8. The CDR3 covers 14 residues.

V usage is TRBV19 and J usage is TRBJ2-1; D not resolved. The germline CDR1 and CDR2 sequences are LNHDA and SQIVND (reference sequence). This CDR3 spans 13 amino acids. Trimming took 4 bases from V and 4 from J, leaving 8 bases between them. CDR3 DNA sequence: TGTGCCAGTAGTACTTCGAAGTACAATGAGCAGTTCTTC. This sequence encodes CASSTSKYNEQFF.

The chain links TRBV4-1 to TRBJ2-1, with 13 bases identical to TRBD2. The J segment lost 9 bases and the V segment lost 2 bases, leaving 7 bases of the junction unmatched. The CDR3 loop spans 16 amino acids. Germline CDR1 MGHRA, CDR2 YSYEKL. The CDR3 nucleotides read TGCGCCAGCAGCCAACCTACTAGCGGGAGGGCCTTTGAGCAGTTCTTC. Its protein is CASSQPTSGRAFEQFF.

The V and J genes are TRBV11-2 and TRBJ2-3, with D possibly TRBD2 on 6 matching bases. Germline V lookup: CDR1 SGHAT, CDR2 FQNNGV. Deletions cut 5 bases from V and 0 bases from J, with 18 bases between. CDR3 size: 17 residues. The CDR3 sequence: CASSPTGTLPSTDTQYF. In DNA form, the CDR3 reads TGTGCCAGCAGCCCAACCGGGACTCTCCCTAGCACAGATACGCAGTATTTT. The complete variable domain, with remaining parts taken from reference TRBV11-2 and TRBJ2-3, reads EAGVAQSPRYKIIEKRQSVAFWCNPISGHATLYWYQQILGQGPKLLIQFQNNGVVDDSQLPKDRFSAERLKGVDSTLKIQPAKLEDSAVYLCASSPTGTLPSTDTQYFGPGTRLTVL.

The chain couples TRBV30 to TRBJ1-1; D is unresolved. The germline V gene encodes CDR1 GTSNPN and CDR2 SVGIG (reference sequence). This CDR3 is built from 13 residues. Trimming shortened V by 2 bases and J by 4 bases, and 11 bases separated the two germline ends. CDR3 DNA: TGTGCCTGGAGTTGGGGAAGTTCCACTGAAGCTTTCTTT. This gives the protein CAWSWGSSTEAFF.

The rearrangement uses TRBV4-1 and TRBJ2-1; tentative D call: TRBD1 (6 bases). The CDR3 runs to 15 residues. Germline V gene data show CDR1 as MGHRA and CDR2 as YSYEKL. The V and J ends lost 0 bases and 8 bases respectively, with 14 bases between them. The CDR3 sequence is CASSQEGRGWDEQFF. In nucleotides, the CDR3 is TGCGCCAGCAGCCAAGAAGGCAGGGGCTGGGATGAGCAGTTCTTC.